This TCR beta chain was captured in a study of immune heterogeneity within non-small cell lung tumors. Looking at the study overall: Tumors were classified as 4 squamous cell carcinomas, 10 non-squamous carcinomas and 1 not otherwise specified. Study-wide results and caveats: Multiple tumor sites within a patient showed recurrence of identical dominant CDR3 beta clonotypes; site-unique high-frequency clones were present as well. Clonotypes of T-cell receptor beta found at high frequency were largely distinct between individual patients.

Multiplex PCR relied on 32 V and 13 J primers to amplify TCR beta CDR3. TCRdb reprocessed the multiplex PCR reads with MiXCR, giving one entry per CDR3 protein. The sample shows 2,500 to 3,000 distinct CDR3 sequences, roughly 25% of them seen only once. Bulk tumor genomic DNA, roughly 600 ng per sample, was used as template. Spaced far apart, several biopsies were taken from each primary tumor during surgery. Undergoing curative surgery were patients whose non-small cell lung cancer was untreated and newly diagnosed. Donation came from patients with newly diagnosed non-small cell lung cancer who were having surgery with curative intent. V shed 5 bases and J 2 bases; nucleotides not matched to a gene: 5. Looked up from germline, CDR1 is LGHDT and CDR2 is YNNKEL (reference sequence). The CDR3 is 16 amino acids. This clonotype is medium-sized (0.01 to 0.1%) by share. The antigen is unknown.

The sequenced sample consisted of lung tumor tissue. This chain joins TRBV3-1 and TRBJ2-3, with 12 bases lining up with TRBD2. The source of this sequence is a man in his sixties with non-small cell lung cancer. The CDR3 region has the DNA TGTGCCAGCAGCTACGGGACTAGCGGGTACACAGATACGCAGTATTTT. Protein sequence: CASSYGTSGYTDTQYF.